What follows are 15 T cell receptor beta chains derived from one specimen sequenced in a study of cytomegalovirus exposure and HLA in healthy donors. Only in-frame clones appear in the TCRdb table, and some are missing; sequencing was by immunoSEQ multiplex PCR. The table has almost 65,000 clones, around nine tenths seen once. The sample consisted of PBMCs. The receptors here all came from a woman aged 18 to 35 in good health and CMV-seronegative.

The chain carries TRBV6-5 and TRBJ1-2; 10 nucleotides align to TRBD1. The CDR3 length is 14 residues. Germline CDR1 is MNHEY and CDR2 is SVGAGI. V shed 6 bases and J 2 bases; nucleotides not matched to a gene: 3. CDR3 nucleotide sequence: TGTGCCAGCAGCAGGACAGGGGGGAACTATGGCTACACCTTC. The encoded protein is CASSRTGGNYGYTF.

The CDR3 sequence: CASRVGGTRNEQFF. The CDR3 nucleotides are TGTGCCAGCAGAGTTGGTGGGACTAGGAATGAGCAGTTCTTC. The V call is TRBV13, the J call TRBJ2-1, with 8 positions matching TRBD2. The germline CDR1 and CDR2 sequences are PRHDT and FYEKMQ (reference sequence). V lost 6 bases and J lost 7; bases outside the gene matches: 8. The CDR3 has 14 residues.

V and J are TRBV6-5 and TRBJ2-7, with D possibly being TRBD2 (6 bases). The CDR3 extends over 14 amino acids. Germline assignment: CDR1 MNHEY and CDR2 SVGAGI. The ends were cut back, 9 bases at V and 4 bases at J, with 19 bases in the middle. The CDR3 region is CARSRDGDSYEQYF. The CDR3 bases are TGTGCCAGATCGAGGGACGGGGACTCTTACGAGCAGTACTTC.

This sequence joins TRBV5-1 and TRBJ2-1; D perhaps matches TRBD1 (5 bases). This CDR3 contains 16 residues. Germline V gene data show CDR1 as SGHRS and CDR2 as YFSETQ. Trimming left V 0 bases short and J 0 bases short, with 10 bases between. The CDR3 reads CASSLGGSSSYNEQFF. The CDR3 coding sequence is TGCGCCAGCAGCTTGGGGGGCTCAAGCTCCTACAATGAGCAGTTCTTC.

Written as DNA, the CDR3 is TGTGCCTGGGGCCTGGGGGGATTCTGGAGCACTGAAGCTTTCTTT. Translation: CAWGLGGFWSTEAFF. The chain couples TRBV30 to TRBJ1-1; possibly TRBD1 for D (5 bases). The CDR3 runs to 15 residues. Germline V gene sequence: CDR1 GTSNPN, CDR2 SVGIG (reference sequence). Trimming removed 5 bases from V and 4 bases from J, with 20 bases in between. Filled out from reference TRBV30 and TRBJ1-1, the complete variable domain reads SQTIHQWPATLVQPVGSPLSLECTVEGTSNPNLYWYRQAAGRGLQLLFYSVGIGQISSEVPQNLSASRPQDRQFILSSKKLLLSDSGFYLCAWGLGGFWSTEAFFGQGTRLTVV.

The chain couples TRBV18 to TRBJ2-7; D is unclear. Trimming cost V 1 base and J 5 bases, with 18 bases left between them. Germline V gene lookup returns CDR1 KGHSH and CDR2 LQKENI. The CDR3 is made up of 16 amino acids. CDR3 nucleotide sequence: TGTGCCAGCTCACCACTTCCCCCCTGGCAGTCGAACGAGCAGTACTTC. Protein: CASSPLPPWQSNEQYF.

The chain has TRBV14 and TRBJ2-4; possibly TRBD2 for D (6 bases). Trimming removed 0 bases from V and 4 bases from J, with 10 bases in between. The germline V gene encodes CDR1 SGHDN and CDR2 FVKESK. This CDR3 has 15 residues. The CDR3 DNA reads TGTGCCAGCAGCCAAGATCTGGCGGGGAAAAACATTCAGTACTTC. Its translation is CASSQDLAGKNIQYF. The whole variable domain, remainder taken from reference TRBV14 and TRBJ2-4, is EAGVTQFPSHSVIEKGQTVTLRCDPISGHDNLYWYRRVMGKEIKFLLHFVKESKQDESGMPNNRFLAERTGGTYSTLKVQPAELEDSGVYFCASSQDLAGKNIQYFGAGTRLSVL.

The chain uses TRBV6-5 and TRBJ1-2; maybe TRBD1 (6 bases). This CDR3 region has 13 residues. V lost 0 bases and J lost 4, with 6 bases in between. CDR1 is MNHEY, CDR2 SVGAGI, per germline. The CDR3, as DNA: TGTGCCAGCAGTTACTCAGGGGGCTATGGCTACACCTTC. This codes for CASSYSGGYGYTF.

The chain uses TRBV16 and TRBJ1-4, with 8 positions matching TRBD1. Trimming cost V 1 base and J 8 bases; bases outside gene matches: 6. Germline assignment: CDR1 KGHSY and CDR2 FQNENV. The CDR3 runs 15 residues. The DNA for the CDR3 is TGTGCCAGCAGCCAATTGGTGACAGGGGTGGAAAAACTGTTTTTT. Its translation is CASSQLVTGVEKLFF.

This chain links TRBV5-6 with TRBJ2-1; D perhaps matches TRBD2 (5 bases). V was clipped by 4 bases and J by 15 bases, with 14 bases between them. The CDR3 spans 11 residues. The germline CDR1 and CDR2 sequences are SGHDT and YYEEEE. The CDR3 DNA sequence: TGTGCCAGCAGCCCACCTCCCGAGGGGTTCTTC. Translated: CASSPPPEGFF. The entire variable domain, with the rest obtained from reference TRBV5-6 and TRBJ2-1, is as follows: DAGVTQSPTHLIKTRGQQVTLRCSPKSGHDTVSWYQQALGQGPQFIFQYYEEEERQRGNFPDRFSGHQFPNYSSELNVNALLLGDSALYLCASSPPPEGFFGPGTRLTVL.

V is TRBV2 and J is TRBJ2-5; the match to TRBD1 covers 8 bases. In germline, CDR1 is SNHLY, CDR2 FYNNEI. The CDR3 runs 14 residues. The V and J ends lost 6 bases and 5 bases, in that order; junction bases with no gene match: 8. CDR3 sequence: CASRPTGGEETQYF. DNA of the CDR3: TGTGCCAGCAGACCAACAGGGGGAGAGGAGACCCAGTACTTC.

The chain recombines TRBV7-9 with TRBJ2-7, with D tentatively TRBD2 (5 bases). Trimming left V 5 bases short and J 6 bases short, with 23 bases between. CDR3 length equals 16 residues. The germline gives CDR1 SEHNR, CDR2 FQNEAQ (reference sequence). The CDR3 nucleotides read TGTGCCAGCAGCCCTGGTCTTGGAGAGAGCCGGGGCGAGCAGTACTTC. This gives the protein CASSPGLGESRGEQYF.

The J gene is TRBJ1-2, the V gene TRBV7-9; 7 nucleotides agree with TRBD1. The J segment lost 4 bases and the V segment lost 0 bases, leaving 5 bases of the junction unmatched. Germline V lookup: CDR1 SEHNR, CDR2 FQNEAQ (reference sequence). The CDR3 runs to 15 residues. The CDR3 DNA reads TGTGCCAGCAGCTTAGCGGCAGGGGGAACCTATGGCTACACCTTC. Translation gives CASSLAAGGTYGYTF.

This chain uses TRBV10-3 with TRBJ2-5; D possibly corresponds to TRBD2 (7 bases). Germline V lookup: CDR1 ENHRY, CDR2 SYGVKD. The CDR3 sequence is 13 residues long. The V gene lost 11 bases and the J gene lost 0 bases, with 13 bases spanning the gap. Here the CDR3 reads CAAGGRNQETQYF. In DNA, the CDR3 is TGTGCCGCCGGGGGGCGGAACCAAGAGACCCAGTACTTC.

The rearrangement links TRBV7-8 to TRBJ2-3; D might be TRBD2 (6 bases). V gave up 5 bases and J gave up 5 bases, with 20 bases separating them. Germline values: CDR1 SGHVS, CDR2 FQNEAQ. The CDR3 spans 16 residues. The CDR3 spells CASSPQAGWKVDTQYF. The CDR3 DNA follows: TGTGCCAGCAGCCCCCAGGCGGGGTGGAAGGTAGATACGCAGTATTTT.